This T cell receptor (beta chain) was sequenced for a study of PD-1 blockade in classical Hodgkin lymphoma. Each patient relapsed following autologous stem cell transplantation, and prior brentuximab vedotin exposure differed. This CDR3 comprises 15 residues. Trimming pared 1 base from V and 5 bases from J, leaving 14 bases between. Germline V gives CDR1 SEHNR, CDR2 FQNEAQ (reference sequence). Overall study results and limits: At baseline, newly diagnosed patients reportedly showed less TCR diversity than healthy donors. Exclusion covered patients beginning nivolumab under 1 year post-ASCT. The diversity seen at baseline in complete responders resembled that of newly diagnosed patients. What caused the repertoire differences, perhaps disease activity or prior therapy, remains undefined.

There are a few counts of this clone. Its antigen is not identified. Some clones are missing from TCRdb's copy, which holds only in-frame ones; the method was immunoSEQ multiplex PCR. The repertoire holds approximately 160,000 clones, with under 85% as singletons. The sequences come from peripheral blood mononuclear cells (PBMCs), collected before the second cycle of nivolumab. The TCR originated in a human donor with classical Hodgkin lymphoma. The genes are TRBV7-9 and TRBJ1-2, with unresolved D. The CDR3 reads CASSLGQAVGYGYTF. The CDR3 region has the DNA TGTGCCAGCAGCTTAGGGCAGGCTGTAGGATATGGCTACACCTTC.